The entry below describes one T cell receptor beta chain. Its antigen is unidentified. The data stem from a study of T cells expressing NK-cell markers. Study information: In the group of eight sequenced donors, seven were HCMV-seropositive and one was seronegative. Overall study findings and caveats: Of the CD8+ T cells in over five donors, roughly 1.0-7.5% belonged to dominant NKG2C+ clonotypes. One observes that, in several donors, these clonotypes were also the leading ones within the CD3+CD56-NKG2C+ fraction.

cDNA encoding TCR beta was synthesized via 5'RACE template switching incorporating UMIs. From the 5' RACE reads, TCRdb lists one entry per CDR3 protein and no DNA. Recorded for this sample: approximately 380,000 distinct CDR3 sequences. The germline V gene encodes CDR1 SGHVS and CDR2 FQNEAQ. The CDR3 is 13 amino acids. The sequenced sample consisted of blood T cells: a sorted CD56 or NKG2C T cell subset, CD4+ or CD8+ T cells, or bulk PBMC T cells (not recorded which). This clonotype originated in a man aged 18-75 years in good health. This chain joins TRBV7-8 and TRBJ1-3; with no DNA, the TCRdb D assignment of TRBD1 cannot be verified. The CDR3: CASSLSWADTIYF.